This TCR beta chain derives from a study of neurological immune-mediated disorders. Study conclusions and caveats: Subjects shared no identical expanded-clone CDR3 amino acid sequences, suggesting private TCR-beta repertoires in all groups. In HTLV-1-associated myelopathy, TCR clonal expansion was greatest, whereas multiple sclerosis had the least, falling below healthy controls.

Unsorted libraries used 2 million PBMCs kept at -80 degrees C. Trimming took 0 bases from V and 4 from J, leaving 13 bases between them. The CDR3 consists of 15 residues. CDR1 is LGHNA, CDR2 YSLEER, per germline. This clonotype occurred many times. Its antigen is unknown. The cDNA was synthesized by means of template-switch 5'RACE, which was carried out with 10-nucleotide random UMIs. TCRdb recomputed calls from the 5' RACE reads with MiXCR, one row per CDR3 protein. The sample includes some 29,000 distinct CDR3 sequences, approximately 12% of them seen just once. The TCR was taken from a man aged 55-75 years in good health. The sample comprised PBMCs. V usage is TRBV4-3 and J usage is TRBJ2-7, with D perhaps matching TRBD1 or TRBD2 (6 bases each). The CDR3 DNA is TGCGCCAGCAGCCAAGATTCCCAGGGGAGGTACGAGCAGTACTTC. Residues: CASSQDSQGRYEQYF.